Shown below are 20 T cell receptor beta chains from a single sample sequenced in a study of T-cell reconstitution after alpha-beta-depleted transplantation in children. It was with unique molecular identifiers that the TCRbeta library was prepared. TCRdb reprocessed the PCR reads with MiXCR, giving one entry per CDR3 protein. Among about 610,000 distinct CDR3 sequences listed, about 11% were seen once. Sample: PBMCs from the stem cell graft donor, taken from the stem cell graft. The receptors were gathered from a human donor who donated a stem cell graft to a child with acute myeloid leukemia.

The chain is built from TRBV29-1 and TRBJ1-2; D may be TRBD1 (5 bases). The CDR3 extends over 12 amino acids. Germline assignment: CDR1 SQVTM and CDR2 ANQGSEA. Deletions cut 7 bases from V and 6 bases from J, with 15 bases between. The CDR3: CSGYEGEHGYTF. CDR3 sequence (DNA): TGCAGCGGGTACGAAGGGGAACATGGCTACACCTTC.

The V gene is TRBV9, the J gene TRBJ2-1; 7 bases line up with TRBD2. J lost 6 bases, V lost 0 bases, and 15 bases had no gene match. The CDR3 is 18 residues long. Germline lookup yields CDR1 SGDLS and CDR2 YYNGEE. The CDR3 nucleotides read TGTGCCAGCAGCGTAGCTCCTAGCGGTATCAATAACGGCAATGAGCAGTTCTTC. Its protein is CASSVAPSGINNGNEQFF.

The chain is built from TRBV28 and TRBJ2-2; the match to TRBD2 covers 7 bases. This CDR3 region has 15 residues. Germline trimming cut 5 bases from V and 4 bases from J; bases unmatched to any gene: 7. Germline-derived CDR1 and CDR2 are MDHEN and SYDVKM. The CDR3 loop is CASSPREGGTGELFF. CDR3 sequence (DNA): TGTGCCAGCAGTCCCAGGGAGGGAGGCACCGGGGAGCTGTTTTTT.

This clonotype was detected many times. The chain links TRBV6-5 to TRBJ2-1; D ambiguous. V gave up 0 bases and J gave up 0 bases, with 9 bases separating them. This CDR3 is built from 16 residues. CDR1 MNHEY and CDR2 SVGAGI come from the germline V gene. CDR3: CASSYSGSRSYNEQFF. In nucleotides, the CDR3 is TGTGCCAGCAGTTACTCGGGCAGCCGCTCCTACAATGAGCAGTTCTTC.

This clonotype has a handful of counts. V and J are TRBV5-1 and TRBJ2-2; 8 nucleotides line up with TRBD2. Germline CDR1 and CDR2: SGHRS and YFSETQ. The CDR3 covers 14 residues. Trimming cost V 5 bases and J 5 bases; bases outside gene matches: 5. CDR3 nucleotides: TGCGCCAGCAGTTCCGGGAGGGGTACCGGGGAGCTGTTTTTT. Its translation: CASSSGRGTGELFF. Full variable domain (missing parts from reference TRBV5-1 and TRBJ2-2): KAGVTQTPRYLIKTRGQQVTLSCSPISGHRSVSWYQQTPGQGLQFLFEYFSETQRNKGNFPGRFSGRQFSNSRSEMNVSTLELGDSALYLCASSSGRGTGELFFGEGSRLTVL.

This rearrangement joins TRBV12-3 or TRBV12-4 to TRBJ2-6; either TRBD1 or TRBD2 may fit D (5 bases each). The CDR3 contains 13 residues. V was shortened by 5 bases and J by 13 bases, with 15 bases between the two germline ends. The CDR3 reads CASSPQMRGVLTF. The CDR3 DNA follows: TGTGCCAGCAGTCCTCAAATGAGGGGAGTCCTGACTTTC.

This clonotype was counted between two and nine times. This chain links TRBV20-1 with TRBJ2-3, with D perhaps matching TRBD2 (6 bases). Germline assignment: CDR1 DFQATT and CDR2 SNEGSKA (reference sequence). The CDR3 is made up of 14 amino acids. Trimming took 1 base from V and 1 from J, leaving 9 bases between them. The CDR3 here is CSARAGEGTDTQYF. CDR3 DNA: TGCAGTGCTAGAGCCGGGGAGGGCACAGATACGCAGTATTTT.

The chain is built from TRBV27 and TRBJ1-1; 8 bases align to TRBD1. Germline V gene data show CDR1 as MNHEY and CDR2 as SMNVEV (reference sequence). The CDR3 has 16 residues. J lost 1 base, V lost 4 bases, and 8 bases had no gene match. In DNA, the CDR3 is TGTGCCAGCAGTTCTCAGGGGGCACTCAGGAACACTGAAGCTTTCTTT. Translated: CASSSQGALRNTEAFF.

This clonotype was detected ten times or more. The J gene is TRBJ1-1, the V gene TRBV7-2, with a tentative D call TRBD1 (6 bases). Per the germline V gene, CDR1 is SGHTA and CDR2 is FQGNSA. V was clipped by 4 bases and J by 4 bases, with 19 bases between them. This CDR3 is built from 16 residues. The CDR3 region has the DNA TGTGCCAGCAGCTATTTTGCGGGGGCTCGAGGCACTGAAGCTTTCTTT. Translated, it gives CASSYFAGARGTEAFF.

This clonotype was found many times. The junction departs from the called germline gene at one end, perhaps through a read error. V gene TRBV7-7 combines with J gene TRBJ2-1, with 7 bases aligning to TRBD2. Germline V gives CDR1 SSHAT, CDR2 FNYEAQ (reference sequence). CDR3 size: 14 residues. CDR3 loop: CASSPDGTIDEQFF. In DNA, the CDR3 is TGTGCTAGCAGCCCCGACGGGACTATAGATGAGCAGTTCTTC.

The rearrangement uses TRBV2 and TRBJ1-2; D is ambiguous. The V end was cut by 2 bases, the J end by 7 bases, with 20 bases between. The CDR3 consists of 16 residues. Germline values: CDR1 SNHLY, CDR2 FYNNEI. CDR3 nucleotides: TGTGCCAGCAGTGAACAACTCGGACGGCCGGTCGTTGGCTACACCTTC. Residues: CASSEQLGRPVVGYTF.

V is TRBV7-2 and J is TRBJ2-5, with D perhaps matching TRBD1 (7 bases). The V gene lost 5 bases and the J gene lost 9 bases, with 25 bases spanning the gap. CDR1 is SGHTA, CDR2 FQGNSA, per germline. The CDR3 covers 16 residues. CDR3 bases: TGTGCCAGCAGCCTAGGGGGGACAGCGAGATCTGGGGCCCAGTACTTC. Its protein product is CASSLGGTARSGAQYF.

The chain combines TRBV29-1 with TRBJ2-6; no firm D call. V lost 2 bases to trimming and J lost 1 base, with 6 bases between them. The germline gives CDR1 SQVTM, CDR2 ANQGSEA. The CDR3 runs 14 residues. The CDR3 DNA follows: TGCAGCGTTGAAAGTAGGTCTGGGGCCAACGTCCTGACTTTC. Translating gives CSVESRSGANVLTF.

This chain joins TRBV7-2 and TRBJ2-7; TRBD2 matches at 7 bases. The CDR3 runs to 13 residues. CDR1 is SGHTA and CDR2 is FQGNSA in the germline V gene. V was clipped by 5 bases and J by 3 bases; unmatched bases: 4. CDR3 in DNA: TGTGCCAGCAGCGGGAGGGCCGACTACGAGCAGTACTTC. This translates into CASSGRADYEQYF. The full variable domain, with the rest looked up from reference TRBV7-2 and TRBJ2-7, is GAGVSQSPSNKVTEKGKDVELRCDPISGHTALYWYRQSLGQGLEFLIYFQGNSAPDKSGLPSDRFSAERTGGSVSTLTIQRTQQEDSAVYLCASSGRADYEQYFGPGTRLTVT.

This clonotype appeared a few times. The chain's CDR3 is CASSQGLGPTMRQFF. CDR3 sequence (DNA): TGTGCCAGCAGCCAAGGACTAGGGCCTACAATGAGGCAGTTCTTC. The J gene is TRBJ2-1, the V gene TRBV3-1, with D tentatively TRBD2 (6 bases). V gave up 1 base and J gave up 12 bases, with 19 bases separating them. CDR1 LGHDT and CDR2 YNNKEL come from the germline V gene (reference sequence). The CDR3 totals 15 residues.

Details on this clonotype: Relative to the germline gene, one junction end is altered; a read error may explain this. This chain joins TRBV27 and TRBJ2-7; D assignment may be TRBD1 or TRBD2 (5 bases each). The length of the CDR3 is 14 residues. Germline lookup yields CDR1 MNHEY and CDR2 SMNVEV (reference sequence). The CDR3 bases are TGTGCCAGCCGTTTTGGGGACGGATCCTACGAGCAGTACTTC. Its protein product is CASRFGDGSYEQYF.

The chain uses TRBV6-5 and TRBJ1-5, with 9 bases lining up with TRBD1. This CDR3 is 17 amino acids long. Germline trimming cut 0 bases from V and 2 bases from J; bases unmatched to any gene: 5. Germline V gene lookup returns CDR1 MNHEY and CDR2 SVGAGI. The CDR3, as DNA: TGTGCCAGCAGTTACTCCCCGGACAGGGGACGCAATCAGCCCCAGCATTTT. Its translation: CASSYSPDRGRNQPQHF.

The chain links TRBV11-2 to TRBJ1-5, with 9 bases matching TRBD1. Germline V gene data show CDR1 as SGHAT and CDR2 as FQNNGV. The CDR3 length is 17 residues. Trimming took 6 bases from V and 0 from J; bases not matched to a gene: 9. CDR3: CASSTGTGSYSNQPQHF. The CDR3 bases are TGTGCCAGCAGTACCGGGACAGGGAGTTATAGCAATCAGCCCCAGCATTTT.

This clonotype has more than one count but fewer than ten. The J gene is TRBJ2-5, the V gene TRBV7-9; D not certain. V shed 1 base and J shed 0 bases, with 6 bases lying between them. Germline V lookup: CDR1 SEHNR, CDR2 FQNEAQ (reference sequence). There are 14 residues in the CDR3. The CDR3 reads CASSLVMYQETQYF. CDR3 sequence (DNA): TGTGCCAGCAGCTTAGTGATGTACCAAGAGACCCAGTACTTC. Looking up the rest from reference TRBV7-9 and TRBJ2-5 gives the full variable domain: DTGVSQNPRHKITKRGQNVTFRCDPISEHNRLYWYRQTLGQGPEFLTYFQNEAQLEKSRLLSDRFSAERPKGSFSTLEIQRTEQGDSAMYLCASSLVMYQETQYFGPGTRLLVL.

In this sample, this clonotype turned up a few times. The rearrangement joins TRBV12-3 or TRBV12-4 to TRBJ2-7, with D unresolved. This CDR3 region has 15 residues. Trimming cost V 1 base and J 2 bases, with 12 bases left between them. CDR3 coding DNA: TGTGCCAGCAGTTTAGGGACCATTGTACCCTACGAGCAGTACTTC. As protein: CASSLGTIVPYEQYF.